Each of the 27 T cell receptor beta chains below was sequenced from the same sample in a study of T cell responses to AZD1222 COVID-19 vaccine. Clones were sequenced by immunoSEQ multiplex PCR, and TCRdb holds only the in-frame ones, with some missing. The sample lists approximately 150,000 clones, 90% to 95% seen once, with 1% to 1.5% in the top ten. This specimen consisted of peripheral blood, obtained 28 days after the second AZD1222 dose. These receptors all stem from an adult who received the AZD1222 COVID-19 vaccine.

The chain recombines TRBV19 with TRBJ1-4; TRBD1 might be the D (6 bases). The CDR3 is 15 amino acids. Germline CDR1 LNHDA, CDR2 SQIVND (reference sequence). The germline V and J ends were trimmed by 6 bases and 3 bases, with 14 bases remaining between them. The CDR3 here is CASRLGGAANEKLFF. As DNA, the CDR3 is TGTGCCAGTAGACTAGGGGGGGCCGCTAATGAAAAACTGTTTTTT.

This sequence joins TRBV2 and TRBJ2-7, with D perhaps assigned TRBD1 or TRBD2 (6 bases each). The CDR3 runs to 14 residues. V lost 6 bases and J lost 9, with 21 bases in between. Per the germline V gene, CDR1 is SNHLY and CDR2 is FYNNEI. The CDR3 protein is CASSAEGGRGWQYF. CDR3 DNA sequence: TGTGCCAGCAGCGCTGAAGGGGGGCGAGGATGGCAGTACTTC.

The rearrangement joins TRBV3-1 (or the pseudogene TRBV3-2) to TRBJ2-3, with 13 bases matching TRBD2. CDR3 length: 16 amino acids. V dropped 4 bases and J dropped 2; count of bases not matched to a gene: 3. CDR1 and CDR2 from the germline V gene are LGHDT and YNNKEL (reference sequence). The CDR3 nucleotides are TGTGCCAGCAGCCTAGGGACTAGCGGGACCACAGATACGCAGTATTTT. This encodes CASSLGTSGTTDTQYF.

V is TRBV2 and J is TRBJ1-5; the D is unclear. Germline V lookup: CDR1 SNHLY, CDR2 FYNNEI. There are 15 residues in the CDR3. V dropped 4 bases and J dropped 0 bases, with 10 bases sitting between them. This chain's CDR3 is CASSVAALSNQPQHF. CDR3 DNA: TGTGCCAGCAGTGTGGCAGCCCTTAGCAATCAGCCCCAGCATTTT.

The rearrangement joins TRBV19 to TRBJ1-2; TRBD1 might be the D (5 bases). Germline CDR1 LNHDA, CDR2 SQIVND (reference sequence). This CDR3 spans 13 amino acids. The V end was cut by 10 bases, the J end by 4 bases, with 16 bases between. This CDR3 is CATTRGESYGYTF. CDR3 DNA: TGTGCCACCACGAGGGGCGAGAGCTATGGCTACACCTTC.

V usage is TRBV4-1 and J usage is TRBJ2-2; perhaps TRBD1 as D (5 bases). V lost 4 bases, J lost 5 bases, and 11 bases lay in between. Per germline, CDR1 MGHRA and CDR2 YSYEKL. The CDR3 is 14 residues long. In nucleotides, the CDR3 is TGCGCCAGCAGCCTCAGGGATTCTACCGGGGAGCTGTTTTTT. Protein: CASSLRDSTGELFF.

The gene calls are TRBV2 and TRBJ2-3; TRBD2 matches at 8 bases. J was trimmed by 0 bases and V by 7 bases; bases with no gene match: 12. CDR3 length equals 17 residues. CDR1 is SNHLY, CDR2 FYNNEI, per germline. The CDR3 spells CASTEVAGGASTDTQYF. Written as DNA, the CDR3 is TGTGCCAGCACCGAAGTGGCGGGAGGCGCTAGCACAGATACGCAGTATTTT.

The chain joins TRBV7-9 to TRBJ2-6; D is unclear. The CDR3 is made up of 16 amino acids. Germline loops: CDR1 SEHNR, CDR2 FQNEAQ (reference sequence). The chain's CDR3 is CARPSGANSGANVLTF. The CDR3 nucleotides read TGTGCGCGACCGTCGGGCGCGAACTCTGGGGCCAACGTCCTGACTTTC.

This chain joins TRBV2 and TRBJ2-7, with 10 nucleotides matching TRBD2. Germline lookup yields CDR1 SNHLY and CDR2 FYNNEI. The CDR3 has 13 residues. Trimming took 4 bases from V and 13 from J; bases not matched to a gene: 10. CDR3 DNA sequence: TGTGCCAGCAGTGGGGGGACTAGCGCCCAGGAATACTTC. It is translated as CASSGGTSAQEYF.

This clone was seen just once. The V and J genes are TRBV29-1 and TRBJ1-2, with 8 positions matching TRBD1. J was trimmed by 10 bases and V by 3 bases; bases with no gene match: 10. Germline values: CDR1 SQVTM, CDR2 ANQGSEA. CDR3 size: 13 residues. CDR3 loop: CSVDDGTGPYYTF. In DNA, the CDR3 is TGCAGCGTTGACGACGGGACAGGACCTTACTACACCTTC.

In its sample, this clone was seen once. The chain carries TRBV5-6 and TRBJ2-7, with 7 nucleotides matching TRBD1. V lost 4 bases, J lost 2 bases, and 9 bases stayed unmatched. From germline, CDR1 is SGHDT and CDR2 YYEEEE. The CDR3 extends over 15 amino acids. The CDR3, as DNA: TGTGCCAGCAGCCTAACGTCGACAGGGCCCTACGAGCAGTACTTC. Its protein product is CASSLTSTGPYEQYF.

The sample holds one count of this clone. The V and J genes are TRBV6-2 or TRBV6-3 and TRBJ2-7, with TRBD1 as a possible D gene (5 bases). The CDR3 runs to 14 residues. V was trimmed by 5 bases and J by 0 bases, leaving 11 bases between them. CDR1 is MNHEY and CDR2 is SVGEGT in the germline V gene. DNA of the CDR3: TGTGCCAGCAGTCCCGACAGAGACTCCTACGAGCAGTACTTC. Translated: CASSPDRDSYEQYF.

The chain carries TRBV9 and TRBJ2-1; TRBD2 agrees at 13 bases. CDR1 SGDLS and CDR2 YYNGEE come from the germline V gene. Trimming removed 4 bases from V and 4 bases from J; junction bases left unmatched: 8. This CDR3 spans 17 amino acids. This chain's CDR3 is CASSYSLAGGVYNEQFF. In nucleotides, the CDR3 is TGTGCCAGCAGCTACTCACTAGCGGGAGGGGTATACAATGAGCAGTTCTTC.

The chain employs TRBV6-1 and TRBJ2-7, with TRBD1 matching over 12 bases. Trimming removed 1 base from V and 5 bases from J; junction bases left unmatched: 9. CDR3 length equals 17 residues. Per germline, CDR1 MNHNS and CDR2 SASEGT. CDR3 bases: TGTGCCAGCAGTGAAGATTTTAGGGACAGGGGGCTTGACGAGCAGTACTTC. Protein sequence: CASSEDFRDRGLDEQYF.

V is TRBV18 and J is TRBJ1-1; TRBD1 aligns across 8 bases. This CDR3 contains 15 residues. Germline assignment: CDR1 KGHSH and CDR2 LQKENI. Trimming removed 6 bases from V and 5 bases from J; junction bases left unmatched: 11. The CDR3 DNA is TGTGCCAGCTCCGCGGGGCAGGGGGCGCTTACTGAAGCTTTCTTT. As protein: CASSAGQGALTEAFF.

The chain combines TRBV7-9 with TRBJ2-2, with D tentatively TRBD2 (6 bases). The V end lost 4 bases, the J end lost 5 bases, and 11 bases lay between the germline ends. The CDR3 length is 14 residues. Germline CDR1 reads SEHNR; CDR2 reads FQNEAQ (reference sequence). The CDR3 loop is CASSSSRETGELFF. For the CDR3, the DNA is TGTGCCAGCAGCTCGTCCCGGGAGACCGGGGAGCTGTTTTTT.

The CDR3 sequence is CASGSTSPNEQFF. The CDR3 DNA sequence: TGCGCCAGCGGCAGCACTAGCCCCAATGAGCAGTTCTTC. V gene TRBV10-1 combines with J gene TRBJ2-1, with TRBD2 as a possible D gene (6 bases). The CDR3 extends over 13 amino acids. The germline V and J ends were trimmed by 8 bases and 6 bases, with 14 bases remaining between them. Germline loops: CDR1 WNHNN, CDR2 SYGVQD (reference sequence).

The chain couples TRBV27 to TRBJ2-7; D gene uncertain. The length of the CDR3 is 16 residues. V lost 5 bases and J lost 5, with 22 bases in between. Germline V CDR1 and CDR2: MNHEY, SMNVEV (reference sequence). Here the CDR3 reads CASSPLDQLLIHEQYF. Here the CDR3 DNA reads TGTGCCAGCAGTCCCCTGGATCAGCTGTTAATCCACGAGCAGTACTTC.

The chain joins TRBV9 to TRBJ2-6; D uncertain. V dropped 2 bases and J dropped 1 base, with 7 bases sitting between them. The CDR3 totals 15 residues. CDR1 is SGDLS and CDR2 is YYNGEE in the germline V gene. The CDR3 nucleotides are TGTGCCAGCAGCGTGAAAGAGTCTGGGGCCAACGTCCTGACTTTC. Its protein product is CASSVKESGANVLTF.

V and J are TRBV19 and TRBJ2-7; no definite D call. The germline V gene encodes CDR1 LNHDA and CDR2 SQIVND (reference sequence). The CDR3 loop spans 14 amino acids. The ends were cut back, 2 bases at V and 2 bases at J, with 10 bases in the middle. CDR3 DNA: TGTGCCAGTAGTATAACGGGCCGTGCCTACGAGCAGTACTTC. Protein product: CASSITGRAYEQYF.

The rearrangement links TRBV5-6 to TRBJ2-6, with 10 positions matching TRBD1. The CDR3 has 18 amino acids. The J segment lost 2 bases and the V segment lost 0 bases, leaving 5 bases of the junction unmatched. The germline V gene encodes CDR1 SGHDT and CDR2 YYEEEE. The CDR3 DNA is TGTGCCAGCAGCTTGGTGGTGACAGGGGGCCCTGGGGCCAACGTCCTGACTTTC. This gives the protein CASSLVVTGGPGANVLTF.

The CDR3 DNA sequence: TGTGCCAGCAGTGAGGGTTGGGGACAGCCCCAGCATTTT. Translation gives CASSEGWGQPQHF. V gene TRBV2 combines with J gene TRBJ1-5; D remains ambiguous. V lost 3 bases and J lost 7, with 10 bases in between. CDR3 length equals 13 residues. The germline V gene has CDR1 SNHLY and CDR2 FYNNEI.

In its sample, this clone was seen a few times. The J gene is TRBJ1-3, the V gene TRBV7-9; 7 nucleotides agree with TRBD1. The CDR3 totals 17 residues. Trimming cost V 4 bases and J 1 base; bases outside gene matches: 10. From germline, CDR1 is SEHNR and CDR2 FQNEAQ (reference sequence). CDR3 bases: TGTGCCAGCAGCTCCAACAGGGGACCTCTTTCTGGAAACACCATATATTTT. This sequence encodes CASSSNRGPLSGNTIYF.

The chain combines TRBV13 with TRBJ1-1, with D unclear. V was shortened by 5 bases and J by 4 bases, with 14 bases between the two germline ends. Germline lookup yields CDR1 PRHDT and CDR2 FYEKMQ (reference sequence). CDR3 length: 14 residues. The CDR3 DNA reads TGTGCCAGCAGCGCGAGACGGTTACTCACTGAAGCTTTCTTT. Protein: CASSARRLLTEAFF.

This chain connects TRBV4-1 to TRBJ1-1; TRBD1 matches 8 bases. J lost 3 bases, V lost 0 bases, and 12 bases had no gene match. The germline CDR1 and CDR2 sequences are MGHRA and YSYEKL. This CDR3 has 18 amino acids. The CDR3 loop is CASSQERTQRDRYTEAFF. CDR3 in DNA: TGCGCCAGCAGCCAAGAGCGAACCCAGAGGGACAGGTACACTGAAGCTTTCTTT.

The CDR3 sequence is CASSPGGLDFGQYF. In DNA, the CDR3 is TGTGCCAGTAGTCCGGGAGGGCTCGACTTCGGGCAGTACTTC. This chain uses TRBV19 with TRBJ2-7, with 8 bases that match TRBD2. This CDR3 has 14 amino acids. V shed 5 bases, J shed 9 bases, and the junction held 12 bases outside the gene matches. Germline values: CDR1 LNHDA, CDR2 SQIVND (reference sequence). Variable domain in full (rest from reference TRBV19 and TRBJ2-7): DGGITQSPKYLFRKEGQNVTLSCEQNLNHDAMYWYRQDPGQGLRLIYYSQIVNDFQKGDIAEGYSVSREKKESFPLTVTSAQKNPTAFYLCASSPGGLDFGQYFGPGTRLTVT.

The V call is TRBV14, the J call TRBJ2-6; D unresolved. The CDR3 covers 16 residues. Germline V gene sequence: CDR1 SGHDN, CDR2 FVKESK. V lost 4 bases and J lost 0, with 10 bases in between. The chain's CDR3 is CASSPWDISGANVLTF. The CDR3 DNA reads TGTGCCAGCAGCCCTTGGGATATCTCTGGGGCCAACGTCCTGACTTTC.